The rows below give T cell receptor beta chains drawn from one sample of a study of cytomegalovirus exposure and HLA in healthy donors. Profiling relied on immunoSEQ multiplex PCR, and the TCRdb table lists in-frame clones only, not all of them. The sample includes some 150,000 clones, over 70% of them seen just once. The source material was PBMCs. Receptors originate from a man aged 25 to 45 in good health and CMV-seropositive. Both conserved end residues are part of each CDR3. D genes are given only for firm matches.

v_gene	j_gene	d_gene	CDR3aa
TRBV5-6	TRBJ2-7	.	CASSLVGRGNEQYF
TRBV27	TRBJ2-7	TRBD2	CASSSGGSTIQQYF
TRBV18	TRBJ2-3	.	CASSPPSRVNTDTQYF
TRBV30	TRBJ2-7	TRBD1	CAWSVDRAYEQYF
TRBV6-5	TRBJ2-5	.	CASERGRGQETQYF
TRBV5-1	TRBJ2-2	.	CASSPEATGELFF
TRBV5-4	TRBJ2-7	.	CASSLAGGVGGDEQYF
TRBV6-5	TRBJ1-3	.	CASSRRFSGNTIYF
TRBV5-1	TRBJ2-6	.	CASSLRRSSGANVLTF
TRBV7-9	TRBJ2-7	.	CASSGPGIYEQYF
TRBV15	TRBJ2-7	TRBD1	CATSSTGGPRYEQYF
TRBV28	TRBJ2-5	.	CASSLPPGFGETQYF
TRBV16	TRBJ2-1	.	CASLKSILTVYEQFF
TRBV20-1	TRBJ2-1	TRBD1	CSARVGTAQFF
TRBV11-2	TRBJ2-7	.	CASSLGQGRYEQYF
TRBV7-6	TRBJ2-1	TRBD1	CASSKRDRGHEQFF
TRBV5-4	TRBJ1-3	.	CASSFFEPGNTIYF
TRBV7-9	TRBJ1-4	.	CASSGTDEKLFF
TRBV2	TRBJ1-6	.	CASSPTGNSPLHF
TRBV5-1	TRBJ2-5	.	CASRDSQETQYF
TRBV28	TRBJ1-3	.	CASSLRGGTGNTIYF
TRBV19	TRBJ1-5	.	CASRQGYSNQPQHF
TRBV18	TRBJ1-6	.	CASSRTDSEINSPLHF
TRBV4-1	TRBJ1-2	TRBD1	CASSHRQGAGNGYTF
TRBV7-2	TRBJ1-1	.	CASSWDTGAFF
TRBV20-1	TRBJ1-1	.	CSANQDEAFF
TRBV7-9	TRBJ2-1	TRBD2	CASSRISGVYNEQFF
TRBV19	TRBJ2-2	TRBD1	CASSVPTGVGGELFF
TRBV6-6	TRBJ1-1	TRBD1	CASTDTETGLRTEAFF
TRBV20-1	TRBJ1-2	TRBD1	CSASGTGYNTF
TRBV5-6	TRBJ2-7	TRBD2	CASRSLAGGTYEQYF
TRBV4-1	TRBJ1-5	.	CASSQTGVQPQHF
TRBV18	TRBJ2-7	TRBD2	CASSTSDSSYEQYF
TRBV6-5	TRBJ1-4	.	CASTSWVGEKLFF
TRBV2	TRBJ1-2	TRBD1	CASSGRTGNYGYTF
TRBV29-1	TRBJ2-3	TRBD1	CSVDGLWTGGTDTQYF
TRBV28	TRBJ1-1	TRBD1	CASSLSTGVLATEAFF
TRBV12-5	TRBJ2-7	TRBD1	CASGLARQGNEQYF
TRBV29-1	TRBJ1-4	.	CSVVGHDEKLFF
TRBV6-1	TRBJ2-4	TRBD1	CASSESDRAENIQYF
TRBV4-3	TRBJ2-1	TRBD2	CASSQVAGISSYNEQFF
TRBV28	TRBJ2-6	TRBD2	CASSFRIGGGAGANVLTF
TRBV28	TRBJ2-4	.	CASREAGTGKNIQYF
TRBV10-3	TRBJ1-2	.	CAISDLSGYTF
TRBV14	TRBJ1-1	.	CASSEWDTGAFF
TRBV28	TRBJ1-5	.	CASRYNRWRNQPQHF
TRBV9	TRBJ1-4	.	CASSATTATNEKLFF
TRBV10-3	TRBJ1-2	.	CAISARGILNYGYTF
TRBV5-1	TRBJ2-7	.	CASSLLGSPAEQYF
TRBV6-5	TRBJ2-1	.	CASTRTASYNEQFF
TRBV28	TRBJ1-1	.	CASSLLPRNTEAFF
TRBV27	TRBJ2-2	TRBD2	CASSARGVNTGELFF
TRBV28	TRBJ1-1	TRBD1	CASSFRDRANTEAFF
TRBV27	TRBJ2-7	TRBD1	CASSSRQGQKYF
TRBV7-2	TRBJ1-1	.	CASSFEQGFEAFF
TRBV7-9	TRBJ2-1	TRBD2	CASIEAASGSFGSYNEQFF
TRBV2	TRBJ1-2	.	CASNKKGLYGYTF
TRBV6-6	TRBJ2-3	TRBD2	CASTWSGVKDTQYF
TRBV18	TRBJ2-5	.	CASSPYSETQYF
TRBV28	TRBJ1-2	TRBD1	CASSFWGQVLYGYTF